This note documents a single T cell receptor (beta chain) sequence. Antigen specificity is unknown. The record originates from a study of shared clonotypes between healthy human individuals. Researchers divided each subset's genomic DNA evenly across several immunoSEQ plates. In the authors' workflow: Sequence data from immunoSEQ were junction-only and lacked quality scores; consequently, filtering differed. Some clones are missing from TCRdb's copy, which holds only in-frame ones; the method was immunoSEQ multiplex PCR. That table gives V, J and clone size, and the DNA gave D and trimming. Of about 2,500,000 clones listed, approximately 92% were seen once; the top ten hold about 0.13%. V shed 5 bases, J shed 7 bases, and the junction held 6 bases outside the gene matches. Looked up from germline, CDR1 is GTSNPN and CDR2 is SVGIG (reference sequence). The CDR3 is 14 amino acids. Findings and caveats of the study: The study found lower generation probabilities in non-shared clonotypes than in those shared by all four donors.

The chain is built from TRBV30 and TRBJ1-4; 11 positions agree with TRBD1. This TCR came from a man aged 18 to 35 in good health. The sample taken for sequencing was naive CD4+ T cells sorted from blood. Subset of the sample: CD45RA+ positively selected. The CDR3 loop is CAWDGQGAGEKLFF. The DNA of the CDR3 is TGTGCCTGGGATGGACAGGGGGCAGGTGAAAAACTGTTTTTT.